This T cell receptor beta chain was identified during a study of T-cell memory formation after mild COVID-19. TCRdb ran MiXCR on the 5' RACE reads and lists one entry per CDR3 protein. The repertoire includes 250,000 to 300,000 distinct CDR3 sequences, roughly 17% of them detected once, and 20% to 25% sits in the top ten. This clonotype was seen ten or more times. The CDR3 consists of 15 residues. Per the germline V gene, CDR1 is MNHNS and CDR2 is SASEGT. V lost 6 bases and J 10 bases, leaving 21 bases between the germline ends. This chain connects TRBV6-1 to TRBJ2-2; D may be TRBD2 (6 bases). The specimen was PBMCs or a T cell subset sorted from them (not recorded which). This sequence was found in a man aged 18 to 30 who had mild COVID-19 (a few samples of this study predate the infection). Cell type and time point are not known. The CDR3 DNA is TGTGCCAGCAGAGGCAGGGACTCAGCGTTGGAGGAGCTGTTTTTT. Its protein product is CASRGRDSALEELFF.